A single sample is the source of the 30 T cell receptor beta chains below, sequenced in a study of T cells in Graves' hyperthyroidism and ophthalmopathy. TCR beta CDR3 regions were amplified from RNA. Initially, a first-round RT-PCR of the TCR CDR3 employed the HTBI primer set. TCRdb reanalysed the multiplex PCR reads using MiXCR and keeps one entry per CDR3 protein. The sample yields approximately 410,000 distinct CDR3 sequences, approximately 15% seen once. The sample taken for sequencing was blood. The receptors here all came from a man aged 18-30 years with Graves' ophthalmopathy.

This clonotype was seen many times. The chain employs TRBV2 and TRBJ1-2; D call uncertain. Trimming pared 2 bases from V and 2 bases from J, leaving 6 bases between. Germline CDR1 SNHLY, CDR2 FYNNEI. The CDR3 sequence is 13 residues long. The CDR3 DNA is TGTGCCAGCAGTGAACCCGAGAACTATGGCTACACCTTC. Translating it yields CASSEPENYGYTF. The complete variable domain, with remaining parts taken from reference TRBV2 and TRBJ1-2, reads EPEVTQTPSHQVTQMGQEVILRCVPISNHLYFYWYRQILGQKVEFLVSFYNNEISEKSEIFDDQFSVERPDGSNFTLKIRSTKLEDSAMYFCASSEPENYGYTFGSGTRLTVV.

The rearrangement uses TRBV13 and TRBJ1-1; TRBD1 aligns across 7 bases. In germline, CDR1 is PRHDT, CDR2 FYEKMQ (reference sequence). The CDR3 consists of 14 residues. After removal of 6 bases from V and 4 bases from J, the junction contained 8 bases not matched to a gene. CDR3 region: CASSLLYRGTEAFF. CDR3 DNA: TGTGCCAGCAGTTTGCTCTACAGGGGCACTGAAGCTTTCTTT. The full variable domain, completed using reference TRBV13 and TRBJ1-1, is AAGVIQSPRHLIKEKRETATLKCYPIPRHDTVYWYQQGPGQDPQFLISFYEKMQSDKGSIPDRFSAQQFSDYHSELNMSSLELGDSALYFCASSLLYRGTEAFFGQGTRLTVV.

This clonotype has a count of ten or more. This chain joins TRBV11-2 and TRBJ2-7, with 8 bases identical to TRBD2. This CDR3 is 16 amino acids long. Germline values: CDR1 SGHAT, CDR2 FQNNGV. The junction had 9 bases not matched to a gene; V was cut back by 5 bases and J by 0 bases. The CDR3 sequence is CASSPPGGANSYEQYF. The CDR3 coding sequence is TGTGCCAGCAGCCCCCCGGGAGGGGCCAACTCCTACGAGCAGTACTTC.

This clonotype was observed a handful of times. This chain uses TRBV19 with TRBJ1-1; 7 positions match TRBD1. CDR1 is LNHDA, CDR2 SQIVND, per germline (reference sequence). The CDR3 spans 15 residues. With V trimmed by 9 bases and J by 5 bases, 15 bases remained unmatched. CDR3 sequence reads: CASQPETSRGTEAFF. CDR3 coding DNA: TGTGCCAGCCAACCCGAGACCTCCAGGGGGACTGAAGCTTTCTTT.

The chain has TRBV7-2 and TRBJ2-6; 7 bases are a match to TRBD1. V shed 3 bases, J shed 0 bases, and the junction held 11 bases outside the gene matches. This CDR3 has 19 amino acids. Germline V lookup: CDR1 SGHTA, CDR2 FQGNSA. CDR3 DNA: TGTGCCAGCAGCTTCTCCAGGACAGGAGGTTACTCTGGGGCCAACGTCCTGACTTTC. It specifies CASSFSRTGGYSGANVLTF.

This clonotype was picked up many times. This CDR3 reads CSVLTRPTEAFF. CDR3 in DNA: TGCAGCGTTCTGACTAGGCCCACTGAAGCTTTCTTT. This chain joins TRBV29-1 and TRBJ1-1; no clear D gene. The CDR3 is 12 residues long. V was pared by 5 bases and J by 4 bases, with 11 bases between. Germline values: CDR1 SQVTM, CDR2 ANQGSEA. Based on the CDR3 plus reference TRBV29-1 and TRBJ1-1, the full variable domain is SAVISQKPSRDICQRGTSLTIQCQVDSQVTMMFWYRQQPGQSLTLIATANQGSEATYESGFVIDKFPISRPNLTFSTLTVSNMSPEDSSIYLCSVLTRPTEAFFGQGTRLTVV.

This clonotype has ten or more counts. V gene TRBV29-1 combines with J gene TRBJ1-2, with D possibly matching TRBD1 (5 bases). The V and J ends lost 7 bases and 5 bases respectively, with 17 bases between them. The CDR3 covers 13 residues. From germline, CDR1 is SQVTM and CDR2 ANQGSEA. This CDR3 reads CSATDSSMYGYTF. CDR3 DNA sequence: TGCAGCGCAACCGACAGTTCGATGTATGGCTACACCTTC. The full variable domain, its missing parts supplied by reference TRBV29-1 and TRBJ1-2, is SAVISQKPSRDICQRGTSLTIQCQVDSQVTMMFWYRQQPGQSLTLIATANQGSEATYESGFVIDKFPISRPNLTFSTLTVSNMSPEDSSIYLCSATDSSMYGYTFGSGTRLTVV.

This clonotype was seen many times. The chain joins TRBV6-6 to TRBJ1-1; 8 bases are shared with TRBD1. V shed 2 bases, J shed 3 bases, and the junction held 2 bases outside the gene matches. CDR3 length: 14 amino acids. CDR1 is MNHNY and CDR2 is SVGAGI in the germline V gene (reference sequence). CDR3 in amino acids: CASSYQQGDTEAFF. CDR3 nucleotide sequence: TGTGCCAGCAGTTACCAACAGGGGGACACTGAAGCTTTCTTT.

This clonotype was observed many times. The CDR3 reads CASSPRGMKTQYF. The DNA for the CDR3 is TGTGCCAGCAGCCCAAGAGGGATGAAGACCCAGTACTTC. This chain joins TRBV14 and TRBJ2-5, with D tentatively TRBD2 (5 bases). From germline, CDR1 is SGHDN and CDR2 FVKESK. The CDR3 extends over 13 amino acids. V lost 4 bases and J lost 6, with 12 bases in between. Full variable domain (missing parts from reference TRBV14 and TRBJ2-5): EAGVTQFPSHSVIEKGQTVTLRCDPISGHDNLYWYRRVMGKEIKFLLHFVKESKQDESGMPNNRFLAERTGGTYSTLKVQPAELEDSGVYFCASSPRGMKTQYFGPGTRLLVL.

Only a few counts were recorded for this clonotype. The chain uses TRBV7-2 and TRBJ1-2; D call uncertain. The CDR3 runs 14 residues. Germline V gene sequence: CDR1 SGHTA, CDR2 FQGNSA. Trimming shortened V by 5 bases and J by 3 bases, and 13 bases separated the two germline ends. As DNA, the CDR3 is TGTGCCAGCAGCCCCATCTTTTCGGACTATGGCTACACCTTC. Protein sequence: CASSPIFSDYGYTF.

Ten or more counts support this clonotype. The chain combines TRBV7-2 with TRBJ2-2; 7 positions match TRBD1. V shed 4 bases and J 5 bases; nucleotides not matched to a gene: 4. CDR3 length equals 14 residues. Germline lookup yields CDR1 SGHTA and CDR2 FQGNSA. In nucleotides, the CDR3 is TGTGCCAGCAGCTGGACGGGACAGACCGGGGAGCTGTTTTTT. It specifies CASSWTGQTGELFF.

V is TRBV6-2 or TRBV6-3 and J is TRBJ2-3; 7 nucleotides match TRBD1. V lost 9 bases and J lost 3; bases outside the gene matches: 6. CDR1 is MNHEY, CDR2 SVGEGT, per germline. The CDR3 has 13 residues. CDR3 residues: CARDRVWTDTQYF. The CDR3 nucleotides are TGTGCCAGAGACAGGGTGTGGACAGATACGCAGTATTTT.

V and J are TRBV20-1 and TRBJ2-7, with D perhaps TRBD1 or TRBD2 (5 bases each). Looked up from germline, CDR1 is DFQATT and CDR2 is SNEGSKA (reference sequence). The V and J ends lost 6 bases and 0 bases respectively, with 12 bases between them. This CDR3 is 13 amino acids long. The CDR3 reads CSALGESSYEQYF. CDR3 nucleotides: TGCAGTGCGTTGGGGGAAAGCTCCTACGAGCAGTACTTC.

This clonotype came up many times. CDR3: CSARGGGLSNEQYF. The CDR3 nucleotides are TGCAGTGCTAGAGGGGGGGGCTTGAGTAACGAGCAGTACTTC. This chain links TRBV20-1 with TRBJ2-7; tentatively, D is TRBD2 (7 bases). The V and J ends lost 1 base and 5 bases respectively, with 15 bases between them. This CDR3 spans 14 amino acids. Germline V gene sequence: CDR1 DFQATT, CDR2 SNEGSKA (reference sequence).

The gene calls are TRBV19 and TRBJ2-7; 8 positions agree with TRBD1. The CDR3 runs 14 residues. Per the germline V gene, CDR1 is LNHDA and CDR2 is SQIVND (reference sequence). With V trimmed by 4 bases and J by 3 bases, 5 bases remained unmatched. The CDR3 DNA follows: TGTGCCAGTAGTACCGACAGGGGACACTACGAGCAGTACTTC. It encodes CASSTDRGHYEQYF. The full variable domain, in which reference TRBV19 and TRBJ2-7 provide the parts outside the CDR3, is DGGITQSPKYLFRKEGQNVTLSCEQNLNHDAMYWYRQDPGQGLRLIYYSQIVNDFQKGDIAEGYSVSREKKESFPLTVTSAQKNPTAFYLCASSTDRGHYEQYFGPGTRLTVT.

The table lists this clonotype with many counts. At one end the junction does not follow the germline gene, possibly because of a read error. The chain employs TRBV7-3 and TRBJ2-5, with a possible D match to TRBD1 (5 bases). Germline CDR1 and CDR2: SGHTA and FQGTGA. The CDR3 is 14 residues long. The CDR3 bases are TGTGCCAGCAGCTTTAGGGGAAATCAAGGGACCCAGTACTTC. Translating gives CASSFRGNQGTQYF.

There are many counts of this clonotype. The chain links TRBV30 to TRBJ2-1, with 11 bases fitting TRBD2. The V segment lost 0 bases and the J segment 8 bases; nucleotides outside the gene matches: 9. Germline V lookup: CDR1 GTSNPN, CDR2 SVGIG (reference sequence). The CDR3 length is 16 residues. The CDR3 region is CAWSVGSSGRLDEQFF. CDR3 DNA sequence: TGTGCCTGGAGTGTAGGCTCTAGCGGGAGGCTGGATGAGCAGTTCTTC.

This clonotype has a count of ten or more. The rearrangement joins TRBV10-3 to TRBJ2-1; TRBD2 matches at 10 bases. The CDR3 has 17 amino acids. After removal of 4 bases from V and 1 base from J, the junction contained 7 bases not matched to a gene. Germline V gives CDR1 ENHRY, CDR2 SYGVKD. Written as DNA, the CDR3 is TGTGCCATCAGTGCAGGGGAACTAGCGGGATCCTACAATGAGCAGTTCTTC. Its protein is CAISAGELAGSYNEQFF.

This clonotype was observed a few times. The CDR3 bases are TGTGCCAGCTCACCACCAAAACTAGCGGGCTACAATGAGCAGTTCTTC. This codes for CASSPPKLAGYNEQFF. The chain uses TRBV18 and TRBJ2-1, with TRBD2 matching 9 bases. The CDR3 totals 16 residues. With 0 bases clipped from V and 3 bases from J, the junction kept 3 bases outside the gene matches. From germline, CDR1 is KGHSH and CDR2 LQKENI.

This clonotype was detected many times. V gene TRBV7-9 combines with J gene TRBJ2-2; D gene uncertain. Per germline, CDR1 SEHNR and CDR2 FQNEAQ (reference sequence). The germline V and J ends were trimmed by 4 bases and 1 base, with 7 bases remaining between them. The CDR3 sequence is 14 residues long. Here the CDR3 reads CASSSLVNTGELFF. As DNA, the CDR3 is TGTGCCAGCAGCTCTCTAGTGAACACCGGGGAGCTGTTTTTT.

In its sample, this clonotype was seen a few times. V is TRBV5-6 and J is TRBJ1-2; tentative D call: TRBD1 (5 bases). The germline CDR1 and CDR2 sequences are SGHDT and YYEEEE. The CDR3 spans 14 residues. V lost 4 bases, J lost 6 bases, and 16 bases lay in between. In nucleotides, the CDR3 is TGTGCCAGCAGCCCTCCCGATTGGGGGAATGGCTACACCTTC. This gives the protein CASSPPDWGNGYTF.

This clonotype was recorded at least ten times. The CDR3 sequence: CASSYGGQGGYGYTF. CDR3 bases: TGTGCCAGCTCTTATGGGGGACAGGGGGGCTATGGCTACACCTTC. The V gene is TRBV6-1, the J gene TRBJ1-2, with 11 bases matching TRBD1. The length of the CDR3 is 15 residues. J gave up 4 bases and V 8 bases, and 9 bases lay outside the gene matches. Germline V gives CDR1 MNHNS, CDR2 SASEGT.

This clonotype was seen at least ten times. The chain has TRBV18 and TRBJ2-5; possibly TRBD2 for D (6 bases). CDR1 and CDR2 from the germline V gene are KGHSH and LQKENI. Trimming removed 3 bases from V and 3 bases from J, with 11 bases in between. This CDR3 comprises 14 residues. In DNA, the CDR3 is TGTGCCAGCTCACCGGCCATAGCGGAAGAGACCCAGTACTTC. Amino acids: CASSPAIAEETQYF.

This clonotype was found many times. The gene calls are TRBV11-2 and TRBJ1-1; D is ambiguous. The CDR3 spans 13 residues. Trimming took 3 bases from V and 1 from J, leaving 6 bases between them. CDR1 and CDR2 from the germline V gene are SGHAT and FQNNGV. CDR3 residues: CASSLSQNTEAFF. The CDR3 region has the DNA TGTGCCAGCAGCTTGTCGCAGAACACTGAAGCTTTCTTT.

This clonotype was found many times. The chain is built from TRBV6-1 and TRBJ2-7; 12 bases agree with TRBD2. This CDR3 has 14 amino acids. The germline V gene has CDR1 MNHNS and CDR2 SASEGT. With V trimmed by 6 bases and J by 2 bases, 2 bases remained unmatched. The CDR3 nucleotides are TGTGCCAGCAGACGGACTAGCGGGGCCTACGAGCAGTACTTC. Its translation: CASRRTSGAYEQYF.

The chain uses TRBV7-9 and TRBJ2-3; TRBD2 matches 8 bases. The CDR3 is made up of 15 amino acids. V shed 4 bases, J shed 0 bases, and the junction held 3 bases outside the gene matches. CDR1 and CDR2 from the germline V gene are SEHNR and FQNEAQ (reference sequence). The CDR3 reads CASSSRGGSTDTQYF. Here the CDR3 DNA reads TGTGCCAGCAGCTCTCGGGGGGGCAGCACAGATACGCAGTATTTT.

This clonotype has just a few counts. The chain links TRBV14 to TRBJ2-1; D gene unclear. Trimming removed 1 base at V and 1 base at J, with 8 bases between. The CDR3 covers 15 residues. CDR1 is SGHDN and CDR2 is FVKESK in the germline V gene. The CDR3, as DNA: TGTGCCAGCAGCCAAGGTGTACTATCCTACAATGAGCAGTTCTTC. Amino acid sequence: CASSQGVLSYNEQFF.

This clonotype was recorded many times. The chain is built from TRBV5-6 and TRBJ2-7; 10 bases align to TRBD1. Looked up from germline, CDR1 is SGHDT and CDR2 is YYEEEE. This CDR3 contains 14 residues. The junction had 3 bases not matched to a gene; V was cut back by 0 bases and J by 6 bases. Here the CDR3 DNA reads TGTGCCAGCAGCTTGGGACAGGGGGCCTCCGAGCAGTACTTC. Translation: CASSLGQGASEQYF.

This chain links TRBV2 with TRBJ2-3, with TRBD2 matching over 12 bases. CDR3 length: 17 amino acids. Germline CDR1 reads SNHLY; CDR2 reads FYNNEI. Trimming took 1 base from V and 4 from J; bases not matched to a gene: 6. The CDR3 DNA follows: TGTGCCAGCAGTGAAGTAAGGGCTAGCGGGGGGGCAGATACGCAGTATTTT. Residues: CASSEVRASGGADTQYF.

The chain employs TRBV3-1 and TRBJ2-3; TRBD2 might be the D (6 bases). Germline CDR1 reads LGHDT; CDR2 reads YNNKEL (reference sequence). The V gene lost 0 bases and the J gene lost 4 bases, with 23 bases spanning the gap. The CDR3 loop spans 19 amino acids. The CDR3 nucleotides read TGTGCCAGCAGCCAAGAATGGACGGGACTCCCCTTTAGCGCAGATACGCAGTATTTT. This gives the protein CASSQEWTGLPFSADTQYF.